Presented here are 25 T cell receptor beta chains from one specimen sequenced in a study of blood T cell repertoires in COVID-19. Sequenced by immunoSEQ multiplex PCR; TCRdb stores in-frame clones only, minus some. The table records 200,000 or so clones, over 70% of them present only once. Sequenced: peripheral blood. The receptors here all came from a man between 60 and 70 years old with active or convalescent COVID-19.

V usage is TRBV25-1 and J usage is TRBJ2-4, with D uncertain. The CDR3 contains 11 residues. Trimming took off 1 base at V and 11 bases at J, with 6 bases between the two ends. Germline V lookup: CDR1 MGHDK, CDR2 SYGVNS. CDR3: CASSEFSVQYF. CDR3 DNA: TGTGCCAGCAGTGAATTTTCGGTTCAGTACTTC.

This clone has a handful of counts. The rearrangement joins TRBV27 to TRBJ1-3; D is unresolved. Germline CDR1 MNHEY, CDR2 SMNVEV (reference sequence). The CDR3 is 15 residues long. The V gene lost 7 bases and the J gene lost 2 bases, with 15 bases spanning the gap. The CDR3: CASMVRDLPGNTIYF. CDR3 bases: TGTGCCAGCATGGTGCGGGATTTACCTGGAAACACCATATATTTT.

V and J are TRBV7-2 and TRBJ1-1; D is ambiguous. Trimming shortened V by 6 bases and J by 5 bases, and 10 bases separated the two germline ends. The V gene's germline CDR1 is SGHTA and CDR2 FQGNSA. This CDR3 has 12 amino acids. The CDR3 DNA follows: TGTGCCAGCAGTTCAAGGGAGACTGAAGCTTTCTTT. It encodes CASSSRETEAFF.

The V and J genes are TRBV7-2 and TRBJ1-1; TRBD1 is a possible D gene (6 bases). Trimming removed 5 bases at V and 4 bases at J, with 14 bases between. The CDR3 spans 14 residues. Per the germline V gene, CDR1 is SGHTA and CDR2 is FQGNSA. DNA of the CDR3: TGTGCCAGCAGCCTAAGACAGGTGGGCACTGAAGCTTTCTTT. It yields the protein CASSLRQVGTEAFF.

The CDR3 DNA reads TGTGCCAGCAGTCCCGATCAGGGAAGGGGCGAAAAACTGTTTTTT. This gives the protein CASSPDQGRGEKLFF. The chain joins TRBV6-2 or TRBV6-3 to TRBJ1-4; TRBD1 might be the D (5 bases). This CDR3 contains 15 residues. Trimming left V 5 bases short and J 8 bases short, with 18 bases between. The V gene's germline CDR1 is MNHEY and CDR2 SVGEGT.

This clone was counted a few times. The rearrangement joins TRBV5-1 to TRBJ2-5; 13 nucleotides line up with TRBD2. Trimming cost V 3 bases and J 7 bases; bases outside gene matches: 18. Germline CDR1 and CDR2: SGHRS and YFSETQ. The CDR3 length is 19 residues. The CDR3: CASSSIPGTWTSGSGTQYF. The CDR3 DNA reads TGCGCCAGCAGCTCGATACCGGGGACTTGGACTAGCGGGAGCGGGACCCAGTACTTC.

This chain connects TRBV12-3 or TRBV12-4 to TRBJ1-4; TRBD1 matches 9 bases. With V trimmed by 5 bases and J by 13 bases, 5 bases remained unmatched. The CDR3 has 12 residues. The DNA of the CDR3 is TGTGCCAGCAGTCCTAGGGACAGGGTACTGTTTTTT. Translation gives CASSPRDRVLFF.

A single count supports this clone. The rearrangement links TRBV7-9 to TRBJ1-2; TRBD1 aligns across 8 bases. The CDR3 spans 15 residues. CDR1 SEHNR and CDR2 FQNEAQ come from the germline V gene (reference sequence). V dropped 1 base and J dropped 3; count of bases not matched to a gene: 4. Written as DNA, the CDR3 is TGTGCCAGCAGCTTAGTTGCAGGGGGCGACTATGGCTACACCTTC. It codes for CASSLVAGGDYGYTF.

A word on this clone: Other DNA sequences in this sample translate to the same CDR3. The CDR3, as DNA: TGTGCCAGCAGTAGAGGCTCCACCTACGAGCAGTACTTC. Residues: CASSRGSTYEQYF. The chain couples TRBV27 to TRBJ2-7; D uncertain. Germline V lookup: CDR1 MNHEY, CDR2 SMNVEV (reference sequence). Trimming shortened V by 5 bases and J by 2 bases, and 10 bases separated the two germline ends. The CDR3 has 13 residues.

This clone was detected a few times. The gene calls are TRBV27 and TRBJ2-7, with D tentatively TRBD1 (5 bases). With 1 base removed from V and 3 bases from J, the gap between germline ends came to 16 bases. Germline V gives CDR1 MNHEY, CDR2 SMNVEV (reference sequence). This CDR3 comprises 16 residues. The CDR3 loop is CASSLYSTRRGYEQYF. Here the CDR3 DNA reads TGTGCCAGCAGTTTATACTCTACCAGAAGGGGCTACGAGCAGTACTTC.

This clone was seen more than once but under ten times. The chain links TRBV4-1 to TRBJ1-1, with D unclear. Germline CDR1 and CDR2: MGHRA and YSYEKL. V dropped 4 bases and J dropped 8 bases, with 11 bases sitting between them. The CDR3 covers 12 residues. The CDR3, as DNA: TGCGCCAGCAGCCGATTCATTGGCGAAGCTTTCTTT. Its protein is CASSRFIGEAFF.

The chain employs TRBV30 and TRBJ1-1, with D perhaps TRBD1 (5 bases). There are 14 residues in the CDR3. The V gene lost 5 bases and the J gene lost 1 base, with 14 bases spanning the gap. Germline loops: CDR1 GTSNPN, CDR2 SVGIG (reference sequence). The DNA for the CDR3 is TGTGCCTGGGGTTTCGGGGGAGCGAACACTGAAGCTTTCTTT. Amino acids: CAWGFGGANTEAFF.

The chain has TRBV27 and TRBJ2-1; TRBD1 matches at 7 bases. V dropped 10 bases and J dropped 10; count of bases not matched to a gene: 16. The CDR3 is 14 amino acids. The germline CDR1 and CDR2 sequences are MNHEY and SMNVEV (reference sequence). The CDR3 nucleotides are TGTGCCACCCAGAGAAGTCAAACAGGGGACGAGCAGTTCTTC. It codes for CATQRSQTGDEQFF.

The chain joins TRBV9 to TRBJ1-2; perhaps TRBD1 as D (6 bases). CDR3 size: 16 residues. The germline V and J ends were trimmed by 2 bases and 7 bases, with 21 bases remaining between them. Germline lookup yields CDR1 SGDLS and CDR2 YYNGEE. The CDR3: CASSVQGRVWTGGYTF. The CDR3 DNA reads TGTGCCAGCAGCGTGCAGGGGAGGGTTTGGACTGGTGGCTACACCTTC.

The chain's CDR3 is CASTREGPYYGYTF. CDR3 nucleotides: TGTGCCAGTACCAGGGAGGGCCCTTACTATGGCTACACCTTC. The rearrangement joins TRBV19 to TRBJ1-2; tentative D call: TRBD1 (5 bases). CDR3 size: 14 residues. Germline CDR1 and CDR2: LNHDA and SQIVND (reference sequence). V was clipped by 7 bases and J by 3 bases, with 15 bases between them. The full variable domain, completed using reference TRBV19 and TRBJ1-2, is DGGITQSPKYLFRKEGQNVTLSCEQNLNHDAMYWYRQDPGQGLRLIYYSQIVNDFQKGDIAEGYSVSREKKESFPLTVTSAQKNPTAFYLCASTREGPYYGYTFGSGTRLTVV.

This clone was observed a handful of times. The J gene is TRBJ2-5, the V gene TRBV24-1; TRBD2 matches 9 bases. The germline CDR1 and CDR2 sequences are KGHDR and SFDVKD. The V gene end was trimmed by 4 bases and the J gene end by 3 bases; junction bases not matched to a gene: 11. The CDR3 totals 17 residues. CDR3 DNA sequence: TGTGCCACCAGTGACAGGACCCCGGGACTAGCAGAAGAGACCCAGTACTTC. It encodes CATSDRTPGLAEETQYF.

The chain uses TRBV6-2 or TRBV6-3 and TRBJ1-4; 10 positions match TRBD1. CDR1 MNHEY and CDR2 SVGEGT come from the germline V gene. Unmatched junction bases numbered 6, after V lost 0 bases and J lost 2 bases. The CDR3 covers 18 residues. The CDR3 DNA reads as TGTGCCAGCAGTTACTCGACGGGACAGGGGTTGACTAATGAAAAACTGTTTTTT. Amino acids: CASSYSTGQGLTNEKLFF.

This clone was counted a few times. The chain is built from TRBV7-2 and TRBJ1-6, with unresolved D. V was pared by 5 bases and J by 9 bases, with 11 bases between. CDR3 size: 13 residues. Germline V gene data show CDR1 as SGHTA and CDR2 as FQGNSA. DNA for the CDR3: TGTGCCAGCAGCCAATTTCGGGGTTCACCCCTCCACTTT. It yields the protein CASSQFRGSPLHF.

The chain has TRBV6-2 or TRBV6-3 and TRBJ2-1; D not resolved. CDR1 and CDR2 from the germline V gene are MNHEY and SVGEGT. Trimming left V 4 bases short and J 6 bases short, with 7 bases between. The CDR3 is 12 residues long. The CDR3 coding sequence is TGTGCCAGCAGTTTCCTTCGCAATGAGCAGTTCTTC. Translating gives CASSFLRNEQFF.

The chain carries TRBV4-3 and TRBJ2-2; 7 bases map to TRBD2. The junction had 8 bases not matched to a gene; V was cut back by 4 bases and J by 3 bases. Germline CDR1 LGHNA, CDR2 YSLEER. The CDR3 sequence is 16 residues long. The CDR3 spells CASSRRAGRDTGELFF. The CDR3 DNA is TGCGCCAGCAGCCGGAGAGCGGGACGGGACACCGGGGAGCTGTTTTTT.

This chain links TRBV18 with TRBJ1-2, with TRBD1 identical over 10 bases. V gave up 2 bases and J gave up 5 bases; unmatched junction bases: 2. The CDR3 has 14 residues. The germline gives CDR1 KGHSH, CDR2 LQKENI. The CDR3 sequence: CASSPGTGEYGYTF. CDR3 nucleotide sequence: TGTGCCAGCTCACCAGGGACAGGGGAATATGGCTACACCTTC. The complete variable domain, with remaining parts taken from reference TRBV18 and TRBJ1-2, reads NAGVMQNPRHLVRRRGQEARLRCSPMKGHSHVYWYRQLPEEGLKFMVYLQKENIIDESGMPKERFSAEFPKEGPSILRIQQVVRGDSAAYFCASSPGTGEYGYTFGSGTRLTVV.

The chain joins TRBV11-2 to TRBJ1-1; D unclear. Per the germline V gene, CDR1 is SGHAT and CDR2 is FQNNGV. The CDR3 contains 14 residues. V lost 1 base to trimming and J lost 4 bases, with 10 bases between them. The CDR3 is CASSLGHSGTEAFF. The CDR3 DNA sequence: TGTGCCAGCAGCTTAGGGCACAGTGGCACTGAAGCTTTCTTT.

The gene calls are TRBV5-4 and TRBJ2-7, with 8 bases that match TRBD2. With V trimmed by 2 bases and J by 6 bases, 10 bases remained unmatched. The germline CDR1 and CDR2 sequences are SGHNT and YYREEE (reference sequence). The CDR3 is 15 amino acids. Written as DNA, the CDR3 is TGTGCCAGCAGCTTTTCTTCGGGACTAGTCGCCGAGCAGTACTTC. This translates into CASSFSSGLVAEQYF.

The chain recombines TRBV6-6 with TRBJ2-1, with 7 bases aligning to TRBD2. The CDR3 contains 17 residues. The germline V gene encodes CDR1 MNHNY and CDR2 SVGAGI (reference sequence). The V and J ends lost 6 bases and 5 bases, in that order; junction bases with no gene match: 16. CDR3 sequence: CASSRAGTRRSHNEQFF. The CDR3 DNA reads TGTGCCAGCAGCCGAGCGGGGACCCGGCGGTCCCACAATGAGCAGTTCTTC.

Turning to this clone: Relative to the germline gene, one junction end is altered; a read error may explain this. The J gene is TRBJ2-1, the V gene TRBV12-3 or TRBV12-4; D uncertain. This CDR3 has 11 amino acids. Here the CDR3 DNA reads TGTGCCAGCAGCTCCTTCAATGAGCAGTTCTTC. Its protein is CASSSFNEQFF.